The entry below gives a single T cell receptor beta chain sequence along with its context. Its antigen is still unknown. Base qualities are not provided; no much larger clone lies one nucleotide away. Patients with a history of autoimmune disease or receiving systemic immunosuppression were excluded from the trial. Peripheral blood for TCR sequencing was drawn from every dose cohort at baseline, at cycle 4 day 1 and at cycle 7 day 1. The samples were drawn from a first-in-human, open-label, multicenter phase I dose-escalation trial of ivuxolimab. The trial enrolled adults with locally advanced or metastatic head and neck squamous cell, hepatocellular, melanoma or renal cell carcinoma. Before TCR sequencing, CD4+ T cells and CD8+ T cells from peripheral blood were sorted into separate populations. This entry comes from a study of OX40 agonist ivuxolimab in advanced cancers. A note on the overall study: Ivuxolimab was an agonistic, fully human IgG2 monoclonal antibody directed against OX40 (CD134), a costimulatory receptor. Intravenous ivuxolimab was administered to patients every 2 weeks at six dose levels: 0.01, 0.1, 0.3, 1.5, 3 and 10 mg/kg. Among the roughly 50 dose-escalation patients, about 20 had hepatocellular carcinoma, about 15 melanoma, 9 renal cell carcinoma and 9 head and neck cancer. In the dose-escalation cohort, around four fifths of patients were male, and the mean age was roughly 56 years with a range of roughly 20 to 79. Patients were allowed to have had prior anti-PD-1, anti-PD-L1 or anti-CTLA-4 therapy, and approximately 40% of the dose-escalation patients had been treated with checkpoint inhibitors. Partial responses occurred in three dose-escalation patients: two with cutaneous melanoma and one with hepatocellular carcinoma. Peripheral TCRbeta sequencing was intended to test whether TCR sequence diversity was altered and clonal T-cell expansion was caused by ivuxolimab. The paper covers the monotherapy dose-escalation part of the phase I ivuxolimab trial, which included N ≈ 57 patients. The full study reports these points: The antigen specificity of the peripheral T cells that underwent clonal expansion was not determined. Low levels of normalized T-cell clonal expansion were also seen in some patients who did not respond. After ivuxolimab, more expanded clones were found on average in CD8+ T cells than in CD4+ T cells. At doses from 0.1 to 3.0 mg/kg, clonal expansion was seen in both CD4+ and CD8+ blood T cells between baseline and week 6. Partial responders in the 0.1-3.0 mg/kg groups had among the lowest normalized peripheral clonal expansion, especially among CD8+ T cells.

Measured from the cysteine to the phenylalanine, the CDR3 is 17 residues long. Kept here is only the CDR3 DNA, which spans 51 bases and is read in frame from base 1. V trim: 3 bases; J trim: 3 bases; unmatched bases: 5. Via the germline V gene, CDR1 is SGDLS and CDR2 YYNGEE. Genomic DNA was extracted from sorted cells for sequencing of the TCRbeta CDR3 region. TCRbeta CDR3 regions were sequenced using the immunoSEQ Assay. TCRdb holds this immuneACCESS table with in-frame rearrangements only. Some clones are missing; in checked studies, unresolved V genes explain under half, and the rest has no known cause. The sample includes fewer than 25,000 clones, with just over 85% observed a single time. The ten top clones hold around 40% of the sample.

Here the sequenced sample was CD4+ or CD8+ T cells sorted from blood, taken in a trial of the OX40 agonist ivuxolimab. This clonotype originated in an adult with an advanced solid tumor such as melanoma, head and neck, liver or kidney cancer. The rearrangement combines TRBV9 with TRBJ2-6; TRBD1 agrees with 11 junctional bases. The CDR3 region reads CASSAGQGAGGANVLTF. The DNA reads as follows: TGTGCCAGCAGCGCCGGACAGGGGGCGGGTGGGGCCAACGTCCTGACTTTC.